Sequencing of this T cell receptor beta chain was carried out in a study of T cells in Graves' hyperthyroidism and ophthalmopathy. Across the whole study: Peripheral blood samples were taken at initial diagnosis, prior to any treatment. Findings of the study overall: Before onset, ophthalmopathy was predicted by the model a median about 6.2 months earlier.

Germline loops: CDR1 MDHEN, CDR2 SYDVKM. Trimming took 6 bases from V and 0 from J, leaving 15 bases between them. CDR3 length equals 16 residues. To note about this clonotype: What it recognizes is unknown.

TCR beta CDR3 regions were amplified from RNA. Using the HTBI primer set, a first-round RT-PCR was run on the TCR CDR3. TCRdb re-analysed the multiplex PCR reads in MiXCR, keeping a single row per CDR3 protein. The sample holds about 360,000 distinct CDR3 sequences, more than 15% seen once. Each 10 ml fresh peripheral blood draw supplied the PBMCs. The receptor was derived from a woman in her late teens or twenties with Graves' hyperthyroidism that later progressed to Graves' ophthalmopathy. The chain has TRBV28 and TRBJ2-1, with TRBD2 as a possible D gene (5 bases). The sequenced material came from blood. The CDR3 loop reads CASSRSVANSYNEQFF. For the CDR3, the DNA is TGTGCCAGCAGCCGCAGTGTAGCGAACTCCTACAATGAGCAGTTCTTC.